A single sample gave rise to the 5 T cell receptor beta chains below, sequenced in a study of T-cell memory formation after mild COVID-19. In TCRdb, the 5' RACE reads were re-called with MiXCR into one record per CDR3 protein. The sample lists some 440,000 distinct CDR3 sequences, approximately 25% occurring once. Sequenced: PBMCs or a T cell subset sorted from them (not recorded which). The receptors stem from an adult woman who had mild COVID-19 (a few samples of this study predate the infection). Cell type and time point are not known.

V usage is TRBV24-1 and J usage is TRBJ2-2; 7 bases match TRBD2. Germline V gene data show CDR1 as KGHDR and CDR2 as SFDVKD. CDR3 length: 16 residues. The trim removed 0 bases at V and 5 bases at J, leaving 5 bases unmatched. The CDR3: CATSDLVAGATGELFF. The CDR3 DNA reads TGTGCCACCAGTGATTTGGTGGCGGGAGCGACCGGGGAGCTGTTTTTT.

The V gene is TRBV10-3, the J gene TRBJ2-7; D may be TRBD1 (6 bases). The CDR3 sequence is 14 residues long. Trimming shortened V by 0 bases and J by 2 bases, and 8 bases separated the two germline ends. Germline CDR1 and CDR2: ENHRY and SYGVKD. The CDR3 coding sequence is TGTGCCATCAGTGAGTCACCAGGGGCCTACGAGCAGTACTTC. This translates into CAISESPGAYEQYF.

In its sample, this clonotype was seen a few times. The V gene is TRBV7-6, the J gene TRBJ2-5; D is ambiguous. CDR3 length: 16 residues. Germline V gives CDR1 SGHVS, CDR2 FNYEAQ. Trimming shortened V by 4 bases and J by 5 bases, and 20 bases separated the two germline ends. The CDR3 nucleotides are TGTGCCAGCAGCTCCTACGAGACACTACACGGCGAGACCCAGTACTTC. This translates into CASSSYETLHGETQYF.

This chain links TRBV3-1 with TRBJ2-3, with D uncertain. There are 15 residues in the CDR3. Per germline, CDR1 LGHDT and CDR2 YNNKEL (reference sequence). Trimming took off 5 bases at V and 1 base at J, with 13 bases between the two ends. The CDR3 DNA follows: TGTGCCAGCAGCTCACTAAGGGAAGGCACAGATACGCAGTATTTT. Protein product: CASSSLREGTDTQYF.

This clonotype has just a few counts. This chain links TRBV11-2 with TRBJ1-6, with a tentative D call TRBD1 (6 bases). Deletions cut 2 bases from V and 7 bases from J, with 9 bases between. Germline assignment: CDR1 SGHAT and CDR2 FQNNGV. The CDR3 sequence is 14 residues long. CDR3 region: CASSLYTGNSPLHF. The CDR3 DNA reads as TGTGCCAGCAGCTTATATACAGGGAATTCACCCCTCCACTTT.